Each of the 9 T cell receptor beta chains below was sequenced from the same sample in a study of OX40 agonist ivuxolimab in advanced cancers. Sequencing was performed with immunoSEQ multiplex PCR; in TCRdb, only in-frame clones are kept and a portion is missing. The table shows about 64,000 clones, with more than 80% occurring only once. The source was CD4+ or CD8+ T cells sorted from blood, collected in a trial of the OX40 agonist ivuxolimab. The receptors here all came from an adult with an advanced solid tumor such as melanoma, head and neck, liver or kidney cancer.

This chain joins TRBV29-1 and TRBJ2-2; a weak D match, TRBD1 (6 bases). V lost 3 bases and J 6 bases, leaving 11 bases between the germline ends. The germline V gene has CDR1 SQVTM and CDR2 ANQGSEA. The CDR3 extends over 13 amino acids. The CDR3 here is CSVDQGRSGELFF. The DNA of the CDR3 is TGCAGCGTTGACCAGGGGCGATCCGGGGAGCTGTTTTTT.

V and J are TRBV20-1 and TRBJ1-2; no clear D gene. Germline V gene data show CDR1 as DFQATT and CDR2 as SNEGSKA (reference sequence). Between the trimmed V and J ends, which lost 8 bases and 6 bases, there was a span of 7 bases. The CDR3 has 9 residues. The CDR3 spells CSPADGYTF. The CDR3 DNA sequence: TGCAGTCCCGCGGATGGCTACACCTTC.

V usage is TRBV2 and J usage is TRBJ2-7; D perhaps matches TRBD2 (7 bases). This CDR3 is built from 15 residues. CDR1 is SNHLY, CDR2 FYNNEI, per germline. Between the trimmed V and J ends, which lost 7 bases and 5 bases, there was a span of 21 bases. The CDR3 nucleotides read TGTGCCAGCAAGGCGGGGGCGGGGCGTCCGAACGAGCAGTACTTC. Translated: CASKAGAGRPNEQYF.

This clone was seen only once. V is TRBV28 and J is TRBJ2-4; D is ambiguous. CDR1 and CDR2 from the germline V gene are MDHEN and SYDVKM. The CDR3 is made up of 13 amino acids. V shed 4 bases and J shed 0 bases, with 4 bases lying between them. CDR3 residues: CASSSLAKNIQYF. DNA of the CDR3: TGTGCCAGCAGTTCGTTAGCCAAAAACATTCAGTACTTC.

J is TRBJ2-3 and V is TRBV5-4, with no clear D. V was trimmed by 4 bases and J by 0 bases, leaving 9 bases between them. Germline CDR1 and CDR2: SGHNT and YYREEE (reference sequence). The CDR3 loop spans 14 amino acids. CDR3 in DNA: TGTGCCAGCAGCCCAACTCAGAGCACAGATACGCAGTATTTT. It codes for CASSPTQSTDTQYF.

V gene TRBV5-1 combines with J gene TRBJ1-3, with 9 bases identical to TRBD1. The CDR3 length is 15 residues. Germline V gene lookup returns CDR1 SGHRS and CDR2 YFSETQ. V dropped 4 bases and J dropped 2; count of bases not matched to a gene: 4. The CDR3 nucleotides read TGCGCCAGCAGCACCAACAGGGGGCCTGGAAACACCATATATTTT. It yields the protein CASSTNRGPGNTIYF. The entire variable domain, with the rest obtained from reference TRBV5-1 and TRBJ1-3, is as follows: KAGVTQTPRYLIKTRGQQVTLSCSPISGHRSVSWYQQTPGQGLQFLFEYFSETQRNKGNFPGRFSGRQFSNSRSEMNVSTLELGDSALYLCASSTNRGPGNTIYFGEGSWLTVV.

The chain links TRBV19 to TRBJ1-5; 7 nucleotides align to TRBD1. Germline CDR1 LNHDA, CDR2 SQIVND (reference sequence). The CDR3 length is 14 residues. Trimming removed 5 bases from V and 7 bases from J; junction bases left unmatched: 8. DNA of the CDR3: TGTGCCAGTAGTCAGGGGAGGGGGCAACAGCCCCAGCATTTT. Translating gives CASSQGRGQQPQHF.

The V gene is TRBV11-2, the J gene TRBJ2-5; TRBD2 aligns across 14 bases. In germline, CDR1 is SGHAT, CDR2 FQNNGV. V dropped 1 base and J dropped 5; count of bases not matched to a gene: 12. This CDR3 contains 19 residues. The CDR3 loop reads CASSLGRGRLAGGAETQYF. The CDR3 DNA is TGTGCCAGCAGCTTAGGGCGTGGGCGACTAGCGGGAGGGGCGGAGACCCAGTACTTC.

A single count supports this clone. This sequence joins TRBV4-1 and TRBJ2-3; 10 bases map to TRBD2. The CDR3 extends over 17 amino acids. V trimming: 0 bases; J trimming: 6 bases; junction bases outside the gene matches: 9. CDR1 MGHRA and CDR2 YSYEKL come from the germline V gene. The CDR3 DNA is TGCGCCAGCAGCCAAGACGCCCTAGCGGGGGCGAGGGATACGCAGTATTTT. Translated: CASSQDALAGARDTQYF.